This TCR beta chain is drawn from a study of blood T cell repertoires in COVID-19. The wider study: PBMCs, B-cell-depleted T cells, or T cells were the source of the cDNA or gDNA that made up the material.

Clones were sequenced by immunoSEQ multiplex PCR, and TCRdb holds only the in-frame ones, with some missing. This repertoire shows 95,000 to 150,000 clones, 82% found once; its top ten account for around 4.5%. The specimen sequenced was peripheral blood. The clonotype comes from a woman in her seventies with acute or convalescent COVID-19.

The CDR3 nucleotides are TGTGCCAGCAGTTTAGACTACAGGATGTTGTTTTTT. This translates into CASSLDYRMLFF. The rearrangement joins TRBV12-3 or TRBV12-4 to TRBJ2-2; D is possibly TRBD1 (5 bases). The V and J ends lost 1 base and 15 bases respectively, with 12 bases between them. The CDR3 contains 12 residues.